The rows below give T cell receptor beta chains drawn from one sample of a study of CD8 T cells in cerebrospinal fluid in Alzheimer's disease. TCRdb re-analyzed the 10x single-cell sequencing reads; it lists each CDR3 protein once, without DNA. The specimen's table records more than 1,500 distinct CDR3 sequences. Sequencing was done on a sample of cerebrospinal fluid. The receptors were gathered from a human donor with mild cognitive impairment. Each CDR3 is given with its conserved first and last residue. Clone size is shown for a subset of rows, as once, few, many or a class of expanded clone.

abundance	v_gene	j_gene	CDR3aa
large	TRBV12-3/TRBV12-4	TRBJ2-1	CASSLARGWGHEQFF
medium-sized	TRBV27	TRBJ1-6	CASSRTGGDSPLHF
medium-sized	TRBV12-3/TRBV12-4	TRBJ2-7	CASILSYEQYF
medium-sized	TRBV30	TRBJ1-6	CAWSRGTHSPLHF
medium-sized	TRBV19	TRBJ2-1	CASSLSSMQGAEQFF
NA	TRBV4-2	TRBJ1-1	CASSQLGQGNTEAFF
large	TRBV2	TRBJ2-1	CASALSSYNEQFF
medium-sized	TRBV29-1	TRBJ2-2	CSVKKGTQNTGELFF
NA	TRBV28	TRBJ1-1	CASSLISPEGTEAFF
medium-sized	TRBV18	TRBJ1-4	CASSSSRQGAIEKLFF
medium-sized	TRBV10-2	TRBJ2-7	CASRTTGAPYEQYF
medium-sized	TRBV2	TRBJ2-1	CASRGSRSGQFF
medium-sized	TRBV14	TRBJ2-7	CASSQERRGHEQYF
medium-sized	TRBV18	TRBJ2-7	CASSPAGGQTYEQYF
medium-sized	TRBV28	TRBJ2-7	CASSGGGPYEQYF
large	TRBV20-1	TRBJ1-1	CSARDPRQLEAFF
large	TRBV7-8	TRBJ2-2	CASSLAEGIGTGELFF
medium-sized	TRBV7-2	TRBJ2-7	CASSLLAGGTYGEQYF
medium-sized	TRBV10-1	TRBJ2-3	CASSESPSGRAPDTQYF
medium-sized	TRBV28	TRBJ1-1	CASRSGGQMNTEAFF
NA	TRBV2	TRBJ2-1	CASSEAPGGGEQFF
NA	TRBV5-4	TRBJ2-5	CASSLSGLGRGTQYF
NA	TRBV5-4	TRBJ1-2	CASSSSGQYGYTF
large	TRBV27	TRBJ2-2	CASSLWSGIGTGELFF
NA	TRBV19	TRBJ1-5	CASSTQTGGSQRLPQHF
NA	TRBV7-3	TRBJ2-3	CASSFGSPGEDTQYF
NA	TRBV14	TRBJ1-1	CASSPNAGTVYTEAFF
medium-sized	TRBV7-2	TRBJ2-1	CASSVGLLSYNEQFF
medium-sized	TRBV7-3	TRBJ2-5	CASSLGPQETQYF
NA	TRBV30	TRBJ1-1	CAWSVPGTGEAFF
large	TRBV6-1	TRBJ1-1	CASPNWDTPNTEAFF
medium-sized	TRBV6-5	TRBJ1-1	CASSLQGGTEAFF
medium-sized	TRBV7-9	TRBJ2-3	CASSPEGSDTQYF
medium-sized	TRBV6-6	TRBJ2-1	CASSYWGDEQFF
medium-sized	TRBV6-2/TRBV6-3	TRBJ1-5	CASRRDSGYSNQPQHF
large	TRBV28	TRBJ2-1	CASKLAGPYNEQFF
medium-sized	TRBV6-5	TRBJ1-5	CASKGQGANQPQHF
NA	TRBV19	TRBJ2-7	CASSIELAGVGYEQYF
medium-sized	TRBV3-1	TRBJ2-3	CASSPEGRLAGGDTQYF
medium-sized	TRBV5-1	TRBJ2-5	CASSFIGGETQYF
large	TRBV5-1	TRBJ1-5	CASSSGTGNQPQHF